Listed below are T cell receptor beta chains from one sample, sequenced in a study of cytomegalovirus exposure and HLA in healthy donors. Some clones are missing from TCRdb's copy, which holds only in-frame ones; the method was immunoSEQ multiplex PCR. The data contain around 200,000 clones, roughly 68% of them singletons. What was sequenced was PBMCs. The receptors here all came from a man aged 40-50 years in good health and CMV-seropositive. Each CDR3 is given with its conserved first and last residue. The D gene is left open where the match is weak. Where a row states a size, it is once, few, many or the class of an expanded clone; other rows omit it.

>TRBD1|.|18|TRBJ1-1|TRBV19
TGTGCCAGTAGTAGTAGACAGGGGAGATTCGAGCGGAACACTGAAGCTTTCTTT
CASSSRQGRFERNTEAFF
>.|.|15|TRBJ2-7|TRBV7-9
TGTGCCAGCAGCTTGAGAGGCGACGGCTATAGCGAGCAGTACTTC
CASSLRGDGYSEQYF
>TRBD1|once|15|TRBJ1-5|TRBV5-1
TGCGCCAGCAGCTCCGGGACAGAAAACGGTCAGCCCCAGCATTTT
CASSSGTENGQPQHF
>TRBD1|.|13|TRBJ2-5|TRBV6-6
TGTGCCAGCAGTGGACAGGGACAAGAGACCCAGTACTTC
CASSGQGQETQYF
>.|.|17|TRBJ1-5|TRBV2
TGTGCCAGCAGCGGCGGGGGGGCGAGAGGGAGCAATCAGCCCCAGCATTTT
CASSGGGARGSNQPQHF
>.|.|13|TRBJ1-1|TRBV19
TGTGCCAGTAGTTCGCCAGGGGTCCGACAAGCTTTCTTT
CASSSPGVRQAFF
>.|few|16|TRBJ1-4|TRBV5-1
TGCGCCAGCTCGGAGGGGGGGACCGCAACTAATGAAAAACTGTTTTTT
CASSEGGTATNEKLFF
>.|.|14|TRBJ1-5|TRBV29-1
TGCAGCGTTGCGGTCGAACCTTTCAATCAGCCCCAGCATTTT
CSVAVEPFNQPQHF
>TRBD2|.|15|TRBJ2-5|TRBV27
TGTGCCAGCAGTCCAGGGACTAGCGGGAGCCCCTCCCAGTACTTC
CASSPGTSGSPSQYF
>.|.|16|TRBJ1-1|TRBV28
TGTGCCAGCAGTTTTTGGCAGGGTGGTAAGGACACTGAAGCTTTCTTT
CASSFWQGGKDTEAFF
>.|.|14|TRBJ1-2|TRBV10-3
TGTGCCATCAGTGAGACAGGGAAAGGCTATGGCTACACCTTC
CAISETGKGYGYTF
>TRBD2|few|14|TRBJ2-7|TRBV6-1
TGTGCCAGCAGAACCGAATTACTAGCGGCCGAGCAGTACTTC
CASRTELLAAEQYF
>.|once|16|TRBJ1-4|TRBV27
TGTGCCAGCAGCCGAGTCAATTTTGCAACTAATGAAAAACTGTTTTTT
CASSRVNFATNEKLFF
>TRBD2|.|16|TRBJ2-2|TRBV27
TGTGCCAGCAGTGAAGCTCAAGCGGGGGGTTACGGGGAGCTGTTTTTT
CASSEAQAGGYGELFF
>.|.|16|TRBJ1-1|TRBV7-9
TGTGCCAGCAGCTTGGCCGGGGCGATTAGGGGGGGTGAAGCTTTCTTT
CASSLAGAIRGGEAFF
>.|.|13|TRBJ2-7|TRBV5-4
TGTGCCAGCAGCTTGGCCAGGTCGGGGGAGCAGTACTTC
CASSLARSGEQYF